This entry features one T cell receptor beta chain sequence. This entry comes from a study of OX40 agonist ivuxolimab in advanced cancers. Only in-frame clones appear in the TCRdb table, and some are missing; sequencing was by immunoSEQ multiplex PCR. The repertoire consists of roughly 75,000 clones, with around nine tenths occurring once and the leading ten covering around 0.79%. The length of the CDR3 is 15 residues. Germline trimming cut 7 bases from V and 3 bases from J; bases unmatched to any gene: 4. Per germline, CDR1 MNHEY and CDR2 SMNVEV (reference sequence). The clonotype originates from an adult with an advanced solid tumor such as melanoma, head and neck, liver or kidney cancer. The input for sequencing was CD4+ or CD8+ T cells sorted from blood, taken in a trial of the OX40 agonist ivuxolimab. V usage is TRBV27 and J usage is TRBJ2-2; TRBD2 matches at 11 bases. The CDR3 coding sequence is TGTGCCAGCACCCTAGCGGGAGGCTACACCGGGGAGCTGTTTTTT. It is translated as CASTLAGGYTGELFF.